A single count supports the clone carrying this T cell receptor beta chain. Its antigen is as yet unknown. This table comes from immunoSEQ multiplex PCR, and its TCRdb copy is limited to in-frame clones, with some not included. The sample yields under 65,000 clones, 75% to 90% seen once. This sample is part of a study of OX40 agonist ivuxolimab in advanced cancers. Study-wide results and limits: In the 0.1 to 3.0 mg/kg range, CD4+ and CD8+ blood T cells had expanded clonally by week 6. On average, CD8+ T cells had more expanded clones than CD4+.

The CDR3 has 15 amino acids. V lost 1 base and J lost 2, with 11 bases in between. Germline CDR1 reads MGHRA; CDR2 reads YSYEKL. Sample: CD4+ or CD8+ T cells sorted from blood, taken in a trial of the OX40 agonist ivuxolimab. The rearrangement links TRBV4-1 to TRBJ1-2; D is perhaps TRBD1 (6 bases). The sequence was obtained from an adult with an advanced solid tumor such as melanoma, head and neck, liver or kidney cancer. The DNA for the CDR3 is TGCGCCAGCAGCCAAGGGGCAGGGGCCAACTATGGCTACACCTTC. Translating it yields CASSQGAGANYGYTF.